Listed below are T cell receptor beta chains from one sample, sequenced in a study of T-cell memory formation after mild COVID-19. TCRdb independently ran MiXCR on the 5' RACE reads; one entry per CDR3 protein. This sample has 150,000 to 200,000 distinct CDR3 sequences, with about a third found just once. The sequenced sample consisted of PBMCs or a T cell subset sorted from them (not recorded which). The receptors were gathered from an adult woman who had mild COVID-19 (a few samples of this study predate the infection). Cell type and time point are not known. CDR3s include the opening cysteine and the closing phenylalanine or tryptophan. Fields, in order: D gene, CDR3 length, V gene, clone size, J gene, CDR3 DNA, CDR3 protein. D genes are given only for firm matches. Only some rows state a clone size, as once, few, many or a class for expanded clones.

d_call: TRBD2; cdr3_length: 14; v_call: TRBV9; clone_size: NA; j_call: TRBJ2-3; cdr3_nt: TGTGCCAGCAGCTTTGGACTAGCGGCAGATACGCAGTATTTT; cdr3_aa: CASSFGLAADTQYF
d_call: NA; cdr3_length: 14; v_call: TRBV20-1; clone_size: NA; j_call: TRBJ1-2; cdr3_nt: TGCAGTGCTAGACCCCGGACAGTTGTTGGTGGCTACACCTTC; cdr3_aa: CSARPRTVVGGYTF
d_call: TRBD2; cdr3_length: 15; v_call: TRBV12-3/TRBV12-4; clone_size: NA; j_call: TRBJ2-3; cdr3_nt: TGTGCCAACGGGAAACTAGCGGGGGATCAAGATACGCAGTATTTT; cdr3_aa: CANGKLAGDQDTQYF
d_call: NA; cdr3_length: 15; v_call: TRBV18; clone_size: few; j_call: TRBJ2-7; cdr3_nt: TGTGCCAGCTCGATCCGTGGGCCGACCGCCTACGAGCAGTACTTC; cdr3_aa: CASSIRGPTAYEQYF
d_call: TRBD2; cdr3_length: 16; v_call: TRBV7-9; clone_size: NA; j_call: TRBJ2-7; cdr3_nt: TGTGCCAGCAGGAGCGGACTAGCGGGAGAACCTTACGAGCAGTACTTC; cdr3_aa: CASRSGLAGEPYEQYF
d_call: TRBD2; cdr3_length: 14; v_call: TRBV6-4; clone_size: many; j_call: TRBJ2-1; cdr3_nt: TGTGCCAGCAGTGACAGCGGGGGGACCAATGAGCAGTTCTTC; cdr3_aa: CASSDSGGTNEQFF
d_call: NA; cdr3_length: 13; v_call: TRBV6-2/TRBV6-3; clone_size: few; j_call: TRBJ1-2; cdr3_nt: TGTGCCAGCAGTTATTCTGGGGGCTCTGGCTACACCTTC; cdr3_aa: CASSYSGGSGYTF
d_call: TRBD2; cdr3_length: 14; v_call: TRBV30; clone_size: NA; j_call: TRBJ2-1; cdr3_nt: TGTGCCTGGAGGCGGGGCGGGGGGGCAAATGAGCAGTTCTTC; cdr3_aa: CAWRRGGGANEQFF
d_call: NA; cdr3_length: 15; v_call: TRBV12-3/TRBV12-4; clone_size: NA; j_call: TRBJ1-4; cdr3_nt: TGTGCCAGCAGTTTTCGGGGCAAGCTTAATGAAAAACTGTTTTTT; cdr3_aa: CASSFRGKLNEKLFF
d_call: NA; cdr3_length: 13; v_call: TRBV6-2/TRBV6-3; clone_size: NA; j_call: TRBJ1-1; cdr3_nt: TGTGCCAGCAGTGGACTTTACCCGGCTGAAGCTTTCTTT; cdr3_aa: CASSGLYPAEAFF
d_call: NA; cdr3_length: 14; v_call: TRBV29-1; clone_size: NA; j_call: TRBJ2-6; cdr3_nt: TGCAGCGTTGAAGGAGGGACCGGGGCCAACGTCCTGACTTTC; cdr3_aa: CSVEGGTGANVLTF
d_call: TRBD1; cdr3_length: 14; v_call: TRBV20-1; clone_size: many; j_call: TRBJ2-1; cdr3_nt: TGCAGTGCTAGGTACAGGGGGCGCAGCGATGAGCAGTTCTTC; cdr3_aa: CSARYRGRSDEQFF
d_call: TRBD2; cdr3_length: 15; v_call: TRBV20-1; clone_size: few; j_call: TRBJ2-7; cdr3_nt: TGCAGTGCTAGAGTCTCTAGCGGGGCCCTTGGGGAGCAGTACTTC; cdr3_aa: CSARVSSGALGEQYF
d_call: TRBD2; cdr3_length: 15; v_call: TRBV4-3; clone_size: few; j_call: TRBJ2-1; cdr3_nt: TGCGCCAGCAGCCAATTAGGGACTAGCGGATGGGAGCAGTTCTTC; cdr3_aa: CASSQLGTSGWEQFF
d_call: NA; cdr3_length: 14; v_call: TRBV7-2; clone_size: NA; j_call: TRBJ1-6; cdr3_nt: TGTGCCAGCAGCTCCCCTAGAGCGCGGTGGGCCCTCCACTTT; cdr3_aa: CASSSPRARWALHF
d_call: TRBD1; cdr3_length: 18; v_call: TRBV24-1; clone_size: NA; j_call: TRBJ2-3; cdr3_nt: TGTGCCACCAGTGACCCCTCTTCGGGACAGGGAGGAACAGATACGCAGTATTTT; cdr3_aa: CATSDPSSGQGGTDTQYF
d_call: NA; cdr3_length: 12; v_call: TRBV7-9; clone_size: NA; j_call: TRBJ2-7; cdr3_nt: TGTGCCAGCAGCCCTGCAGGCGGGTGGCAGTACTTC; cdr3_aa: CASSPAGGWQYF
d_call: NA; cdr3_length: 15; v_call: TRBV5-1; clone_size: NA; j_call: TRBJ2-1; cdr3_nt: TGCGCCAGCAGCTTGACGGGTATCTCCTACAATGAGCAGTTCTTC; cdr3_aa: CASSLTGISYNEQFF
d_call: NA; cdr3_length: 14; v_call: TRBV27; clone_size: NA; j_call: TRBJ2-1; cdr3_nt: TGTGCCAGCAGTCCCCGATCTAGAGCCAATGAGCAGTTCTTC; cdr3_aa: CASSPRSRANEQFF
d_call: TRBD1; cdr3_length: 12; v_call: TRBV30; clone_size: few; j_call: TRBJ1-2; cdr3_nt: TGTGCCTGGAGCCCTGGGACAGCTGGCTACACCTTC; cdr3_aa: CAWSPGTAGYTF
d_call: NA; cdr3_length: 16; v_call: TRBV25-1; clone_size: NA; j_call: TRBJ2-5; cdr3_nt: TGTGCCAGCAGTGATTTTGGACAGAGCCTCCAAGAGACCCAGTACTTC; cdr3_aa: CASSDFGQSLQETQYF
d_call: NA; cdr3_length: 11; v_call: TRBV10-3; clone_size: NA; j_call: TRBJ2-5; cdr3_nt: TGTGCCACCCAGGGGCAGGAGACCCAGTACTTC; cdr3_aa: CATQGQETQYF
d_call: NA; cdr3_length: 15; v_call: TRBV7-2; clone_size: NA; j_call: TRBJ2-4; cdr3_nt: TGTGCCAGCAGCTTACGCGTGGCAGGGCAAAACATTCAGTACTTC; cdr3_aa: CASSLRVAGQNIQYF
d_call: NA; cdr3_length: 15; v_call: TRBV7-2; clone_size: many; j_call: TRBJ1-2; cdr3_nt: TGTGCCAGCAGCTTAGCCGGCAGCGCCAACTATGGCTACACCTTC; cdr3_aa: CASSLAGSANYGYTF
d_call: TRBD2; cdr3_length: 15; v_call: TRBV15; clone_size: NA; j_call: TRBJ2-1; cdr3_nt: TGTGCCACCAGCAGTGGGACTAGCGGTTACCATGAGCAGTTCTTC; cdr3_aa: CATSSGTSGYHEQFF
d_call: TRBD1; cdr3_length: 16; v_call: TRBV19; clone_size: few; j_call: TRBJ1-3; cdr3_nt: TGTGCCAGTTGGAGGGACAGGGCCGGCTCTGGAAACACCATATATTTT; cdr3_aa: CASWRDRAGSGNTIYF
d_call: NA; cdr3_length: 13; v_call: TRBV29-1; clone_size: few; j_call: TRBJ2-1; cdr3_nt: TGCAGCGTTAGCGTACCTTCCTACAATGAGCAGTTCTTC; cdr3_aa: CSVSVPSYNEQFF
d_call: TRBD1; cdr3_length: 16; v_call: TRBV7-9; clone_size: NA; j_call: TRBJ1-5; cdr3_nt: TGTGCCAGCAGCTTAGGAGGGACAGGGAGCAATCAGCCCCAGCATTTT; cdr3_aa: CASSLGGTGSNQPQHF
d_call: NA; cdr3_length: 14; v_call: TRBV24-1; clone_size: few; j_call: TRBJ2-3; cdr3_nt: TGTGCCACCAGTGATTTCTCACATCTCGATACGCAGTATTTT; cdr3_aa: CATSDFSHLDTQYF
d_call: TRBD1; cdr3_length: 15; v_call: TRBV3-1; clone_size: NA; j_call: TRBJ1-1; cdr3_nt: TGTGCCAGCAGCCGAACAGGGGTTAAAGAGGCTGAAGCTTTCTTT; cdr3_aa: CASSRTGVKEAEAFF
d_call: NA; cdr3_length: 13; v_call: TRBV7-3; clone_size: NA; j_call: TRBJ2-2; cdr3_nt: TGTGCCAGCAGCCCATTCGGGACCGGGGAGCTGTTTTTT; cdr3_aa: CASSPFGTGELFF
d_call: TRBD2; cdr3_length: 13; v_call: TRBV12-3/TRBV12-4; clone_size: few; j_call: TRBJ2-7; cdr3_nt: TGTGCCAGCGGACAAGGGGACTACTACGAGCAGTACTTC; cdr3_aa: CASGQGDYYEQYF
d_call: NA; cdr3_length: 16; v_call: TRBV5-1; clone_size: few; j_call: TRBJ2-3; cdr3_nt: TGCGCCAGCAGCTTGCTTGCGGGGGCCAGCACAGATACGCAGTATTTT; cdr3_aa: CASSLLAGASTDTQYF
d_call: TRBD2; cdr3_length: 17; v_call: TRBV6-6; clone_size: NA; j_call: TRBJ2-1; cdr3_nt: TGTGCCAGCAGTTCTTTAGCGGGAGGGGGATTAAACAATGAGCAGTTCTTC; cdr3_aa: CASSSLAGGGLNNEQFF
d_call: NA; cdr3_length: 16; v_call: TRBV7-8; clone_size: once; j_call: TRBJ2-3; cdr3_nt: TGTGCCAGCAGCGTCCCGGTACTTCTTTTCACAGATACGCAGTATTTT; cdr3_aa: CASSVPVLLFTDTQYF
d_call: TRBD1; cdr3_length: 15; v_call: TRBV5-6; clone_size: NA; j_call: TRBJ1-3; cdr3_nt: TGTGCCAGCAGCTTGGTCAGGGGGACTGGAAACACCATATATTTT; cdr3_aa: CASSLVRGTGNTIYF
d_call: TRBD2; cdr3_length: 15; v_call: TRBV4-1; clone_size: many; j_call: TRBJ2-2; cdr3_nt: TGCGCCAGCAGCCCTGGGACTAGCGGGACCGGGGAGCTGTTTTTT; cdr3_aa: CASSPGTSGTGELFF
d_call: TRBD1; cdr3_length: 14; v_call: TRBV6-1; clone_size: few; j_call: TRBJ1-2; cdr3_nt: TGTGCCAGCAGTGAAAGGGACAGGGCCTATGGCTACACCTTC; cdr3_aa: CASSERDRAYGYTF
d_call: NA; cdr3_length: 14; v_call: TRBV7-9; clone_size: NA; j_call: TRBJ2-7; cdr3_nt: TGTGCCAGCAGCCCATTGGGACGGTCCTACGAGCAGTACTTC; cdr3_aa: CASSPLGRSYEQYF
d_call: TRBD1; cdr3_length: 13; v_call: TRBV29-1; clone_size: NA; j_call: TRBJ2-4; cdr3_nt: TGCAGCGTTAGTTCAGGGGGTACAGACATTCAGTACTTC; cdr3_aa: CSVSSGGTDIQYF
d_call: TRBD1; cdr3_length: 14; v_call: TRBV23-1; clone_size: NA; j_call: TRBJ2-5; cdr3_nt: TGCGCCAGCCGACCCGGGACAGTCCAAGAGACCCAGTACTTC; cdr3_aa: CASRPGTVQETQYF
d_call: TRBD1; cdr3_length: 15; v_call: TRBV5-6; clone_size: few; j_call: TRBJ1-2; cdr3_nt: TGTGCCAGCAGCCCGGGGACAGGGTTAGGGTTTGGCTACACCTTC; cdr3_aa: CASSPGTGLGFGYTF
d_call: NA; cdr3_length: 14; v_call: TRBV20-1; clone_size: NA; j_call: TRBJ1-2; cdr3_nt: TGCAGTGCCGAAGGAGGCAGGGCCTTCTTAGGCTACACCTTC; cdr3_aa: CSAEGGRAFLGYTF
d_call: NA; cdr3_length: 14; v_call: TRBV7-2; clone_size: NA; j_call: TRBJ2-7; cdr3_nt: TGTGCCAGCAGCTTCGGGATCATCGGGTACGAGCAGTACTTC; cdr3_aa: CASSFGIIGYEQYF
d_call: NA; cdr3_length: 15; v_call: TRBV7-9; clone_size: NA; j_call: TRBJ2-3; cdr3_nt: TGTGCCAGCAGCCGGACCGGAGGGCCGGGTGATACGCAGTATTTT; cdr3_aa: CASSRTGGPGDTQYF
d_call: NA; cdr3_length: 11; v_call: TRBV15; clone_size: few; j_call: TRBJ1-2; cdr3_nt: TGTGCCACCAGCGAGAAAGATGGCTACACCTTC; cdr3_aa: CATSEKDGYTF
d_call: TRBD2; cdr3_length: 16; v_call: TRBV4-1; clone_size: NA; j_call: TRBJ2-1; cdr3_nt: TGCGCCAGCAGCCAAGACATGACTAGCGGGTACAATGAGCAGTTCTTC; cdr3_aa: CASSQDMTSGYNEQFF
d_call: NA; cdr3_length: 15; v_call: TRBV4-1; clone_size: NA; j_call: TRBJ2-7; cdr3_nt: TGCGCCAGCAGCCAAGCCAGGACGGATCTCAACGAGCAGTACTTC; cdr3_aa: CASSQARTDLNEQYF
d_call: TRBD1; cdr3_length: 15; v_call: TRBV7-2; clone_size: few; j_call: TRBJ1-6; cdr3_nt: TGTGCCAGCAGCTTAGAGACAGGGGGCGGATCACCCCTCCACTTT; cdr3_aa: CASSLETGGGSPLHF
d_call: NA; cdr3_length: 14; v_call: TRBV6-6; clone_size: NA; j_call: TRBJ2-5; cdr3_nt: TGTGCCAGCATCCCAGGAACAGACCAAGAGACCCAGTACTTC; cdr3_aa: CASIPGTDQETQYF
d_call: NA; cdr3_length: 15; v_call: TRBV2; clone_size: many; j_call: TRBJ2-3; cdr3_nt: TGTGCCAGCAGTTCTGGGACTGCTAGCACAGATACGCAGTATTTT; cdr3_aa: CASSSGTASTDTQYF
d_call: TRBD1; cdr3_length: 16; v_call: TRBV24-1; clone_size: few; j_call: TRBJ1-5; cdr3_nt: TGTGCCACCAGTGCGGACAGGGGTTATAGCAATCAGCCCCAGCATTTT; cdr3_aa: CATSADRGYSNQPQHF
d_call: NA; cdr3_length: 15; v_call: TRBV6-1; clone_size: NA; j_call: TRBJ2-7; cdr3_nt: TGTGCCAGCAGTGAAACGGTCGGACAGCCTTACGAGCAGTACTTC; cdr3_aa: CASSETVGQPYEQYF
d_call: TRBD1; cdr3_length: 16; v_call: TRBV6-5; clone_size: NA; j_call: TRBJ1-4; cdr3_nt: TGTGCCAGCAGTTCGACTTCGGGACAGAGAAATGAAAAACTGTTTTTT; cdr3_aa: CASSSTSGQRNEKLFF
d_call: NA; cdr3_length: 14; v_call: TRBV12-3/TRBV12-4; clone_size: few; j_call: TRBJ2-3; cdr3_nt: TGTGCCAGCAGTTTAGAGGGCAGCACAGATACGCAGTATTTT; cdr3_aa: CASSLEGSTDTQYF